This T cell receptor beta chain was captured by sequencing in a study of human T cells and chemical hapten exposure. Time point noted: patch test 3, about 24 weeks after DPC sensitization. The sample's treatment: therapeutic diphenylcyclopropenone sensitization with weekly scalp DPC. This CDR3 is 20 amino acids long. V lost 5 bases, J lost 2 bases, and 21 bases stayed unmatched. Per the germline V gene, CDR1 is LGHNA and CDR2 is YSLEER. Each CDR3 protein is one row after TCRdb ran MiXCR on the RACE reads. The sample contains some 180,000 distinct CDR3 sequences, 20% to 25% of which appear only once. The source is a woman between 35 and 50 years old with alopecia areata. Some clones in this sample may be carry-over from other donors' samples. The specimen was whole blood, collected in connection with sensitization to the hapten diphenylcyclopropenone (DPC). The V call is TRBV4-3, the J call TRBJ2-5; TRBD2 matches 9 bases. CDR3 amino acids: CASSYGYHGGRAPDQETQYF. The CDR3 nucleotides are TGCGCCAGCAGCTACGGGTACCATGGCGGGAGGGCCCCTGATCAAGAGACCCAGTACTTC.